A selection of T cell receptor beta chains follows, all from one sample in a study of blood T cell repertoires in COVID-19. Clones were read by immunoSEQ multiplex PCR, and TCRdb kept only the in-frame ones, dropping some. The profile covers some 530,000 clones, with roughly nine tenths appearing a single time and roughly 8% taken by the ten largest. The sample was PBMCs or T cells enriched from blood (not recorded which). The source of these receptors is a woman aged 60-75 years who had recovered from COVID-19. Both conserved end residues are part of each CDR3.

V,J,CDR3
TRBV7-2,TRBJ1-3,CASSATTGRWNTIYF
TRBV9,TRBJ1-1,CASSVGSDGKAFF
TRBV19,TRBJ2-7,CASSRWDRAYEQYF
TRBV5-1,TRBJ1-5,CASSFDSGGQPQHF
TRBV15,TRBJ2-2,CATSKPGDGTGELFF
TRBV6-1,TRBJ1-6,CASSELQGLRSPLHF
TRBV6-4,TRBJ1-5,CASSLQGPNQPQHF
TRBV20-1,TRBJ1-2,CSASNEGAGYGYTF
TRBV7-2,TRBJ2-2,CASSPKEPNTGELFF
TRBV7-9,TRBJ1-2,CASSLTPTEDGYTF
TRBV7-9,TRBJ1-4,CASSLAQGGFNEKLFF
TRBV19,TRBJ1-1,CASSPGGVWTEAFF
TRBV4-1,TRBJ1-1,CASSHRTGMNTEAFF
TRBV5-1,TRBJ1-6,CASSPTGLDSPLHF
TRBV5-4,TRBJ1-1,CASSIGPSPGGAFF
TRBV10-1,TRBJ1-4,CASSEGRTNEKLFF
TRBV6-1,TRBJ1-2,CASSESRSHGYTF
TRBV23-1,TRBJ2-5,CASSQSDSQETQYF
TRBV29-1,TRBJ2-3,CSVVRGSDTQYF
TRBV7-6,TRBJ2-5,CASSKLAGGSGETQYF
TRBV9,TRBJ2-1,CASSVSPTGQGYNEQFF
TRBV5-1,TRBJ1-1,CASSFPGQQNTEAFF
TRBV3-1/TRBV3-2,TRBJ2-2,CASSQGSPLPGELFF
TRBV6-5,TRBJ2-1,CASRLTSNSYNEQFF
TRBV7-2,TRBJ2-5,CASSSPGLGLAIKTQYF
TRBV6-5,TRBJ2-7,CASRTSGSYEQYF
TRBV2,TRBJ2-6,CASSGRGISGANVLTF
TRBV7-9,TRBJ2-3,CASSLRWGPADTQYF
TRBV7-2,TRBJ2-1,CASSVPGTRVGNEQFF
TRBV5-1,TRBJ1-6,CASSLLTGTGASIRGSPLHF
TRBV6-6,TRBJ2-1,CASSYSPREQFF
TRBV5-1,TRBJ1-1,CASSLGSTDEAFF
TRBV4-1,TRBJ1-5,CASSPGTGYQPQHF
TRBV5-8,TRBJ2-2,CASSPGQVNTGELFF
TRBV10-3,TRBJ1-4,CAISPGTVEKLFF
TRBV3-1/TRBV3-2,TRBJ1-2,CASSQGQAYGYTF